The entry below describes one T cell receptor (beta chain). The target of this receptor is not known. Within one base of it there is no much larger clone, and no base qualities were kept. This sample is part of a study of blood T cell repertoires in COVID-19 (dated by TCRdb to between 2020 and 2021). About the investigation overall: Samples from collaborators originated in the United States, Italy and Spain and spanned both the acute and convalescent phases of COVID-19. Deeply sampled blood TCRbeta repertoires from subjects exposed to, actively infected with, or recovered from COVID-19 were included in the dataset. A de-identified subject ID, COVID-19 status, age in years and sex were almost always included in the sample metadata. The samples were drawn from two sources: the first 160 participants of the ongoing ImmuneRACE study, and 950 to 1,500 subjects contributed by 6 global collaborators. The prospective study material was composed of cDNA or gDNA derived from T cells, B-cell-depleted T cells, or PBMCs. A freely available public database, intended as a resource for researchers studying the immune response to SARS-CoV-2, is where the repertoires were released. Where available, HLA class I and class II types were taken from metadata supplied by the sample provider and were not determined by assay-based typing.

Here is what the overall study found, with its caveats: The quantity of clinical and demographic metadata differed by source and by participant and was supplied without curation.

The junction carries 7 bases between V and J, which are trimmed by 0 bases and 0 bases respectively. The CDR3 spans 14 residues, from the cysteine through the phenylalanine. Of the read, only the CDR3 DNA is kept; its 42 bases are in frame from base 1. The germline V gene (reference sequence) provides CDR1 SGHNT and CDR2 YYREEE. At one collaborating source in Seattle, patients were enrolled during active infection and were followed longitudinally through the course of disease. Each collaborating institution followed its own protocols to collect whole blood in K2EDTA tubes. For TCRbeta analysis, collaborators shipped samples as frozen whole blood, isolated PBMCs, or DNA extracted from either of those sample types. TCRbeta CDR3 regions were amplified from genomic DNA by means of the immunoSEQ Assay, a bias-controlled multiplex PCR. Under the source paper's analysis protocol: Within the assay, amplification of reference gene primers was used to estimate how many nucleated cells each sample contained. Sequence reads were collapsed and filtered to measure the absolute abundance of every unique TCRbeta CDR3 rearrangement. Productive Simpson clonality was computed per sample as the square root of Simpson's diversity index over productive rearrangements. TCRdb obtained this table from immuneACCESS and retained in-frame rearrangements with V and J assigned. These tables miss some clones; where compared with another copy, unresolved V genes account for less than half of the shortfall, and the remainder is unexplained. V and J calls and clone size are copied from that table; D and trimming were computed from the DNA. The sample table contains 200,000 to 250,000 clones; only one count was recorded for 75% to 85% of them. The ten largest make up around 1.3% of the sample.

This TCR came from a young woman with COVID-19, enrolled during active disease. Recombination linked TRBV5-4 to TRBJ2-7; the D gene is unclear. The sample consisted of peripheral blood. The sequenced DNA: TGTGCCAGCAGCTTGGAGCCTAGCTCCTACGAGCAGTACTTC. Its translation reads: CASSLEPSSYEQYF.